Detailed here is one TCR beta chain. A second about 7 to 12 cycle PCR used barcoded and J-beta primers. TCRdb reanalysed the 5' RACE reads using MiXCR and keeps one entry per CDR3 protein. The sample records over 700,000 distinct CDR3 sequences, just under 25% being singletons. This specimen belongs to a study of blood T cells in healthy people across ages. V lost 3 bases and J 1 base, leaving 10 bases between the germline ends. From germline, CDR1 is SNHLY and CDR2 FYNNEI. CDR3 length: 14 amino acids. This sample was also put to use in a study of T cells of mothers and their children.

The TCR was taken from a boy aged 5-17 years in good health. Sample: blood. The chain joins TRBV2 to TRBJ2-7, with D uncertain. CDR3 in DNA: TGTGCCAGCAGTGAGATCCATGGGTCCTACGAGCAGTACTTC. Translating gives CASSEIHGSYEQYF.